These 18 T cell receptor beta chains share one sample of origin, sequenced in a study of beta chain features in type 1 diabetes. The sequenced template was cDNA made from the entire isolated RNA. Data came from immunoSEQ multiplex PCR; TCRdb stores just in-frame clones and leaves some out. The profile shows about 320,000 clones, 12% to 15% of them singletons. Sequenced sample: central memory CD4+ T cells from blood. The receptors come from a young man in good health.

The sample holds a few counts of this clone. This chain uses TRBV15 with TRBJ2-5, with D tentatively TRBD1 (5 bases). The CDR3 loop spans 14 amino acids. Trimming pared 0 bases from V and 4 bases from J, leaving 9 bases between. The germline CDR1 and CDR2 sequences are LNHNV and YYDKDF (reference sequence). The CDR3 spells CATSREGQGETQYF. CDR3 DNA: TGTGCCACCAGCAGAGAGGGGCAGGGAGAGACCCAGTACTTC.

The rearrangement links TRBV18 to TRBJ2-7, with TRBD1 matching 10 bases. The CDR3 is 14 amino acids. Germline V gene lookup returns CDR1 KGHSH and CDR2 LQKENI. V shed 0 bases, J shed 6 bases, and the junction held 2 bases outside the gene matches. In DNA form, the CDR3 reads TGTGCCAGCTCACCACCCTGGGACAGGGGCGAGCAGTACGTC. This sequence encodes CASSPPWDRGEQYV.

This clone was found a few times. This chain joins TRBV5-4 and TRBJ2-5, with TRBD1 identical over 7 bases. CDR3 length: 14 amino acids. V was pared by 5 bases and J by 1 base, with 5 bases of the junction left unmatched. Germline lookup yields CDR1 SGHNT and CDR2 YYREEE (reference sequence). The CDR3, as DNA: TGTGCCAGCAGGAAGACAGGGACCCAAGAGACCCAGTACTTC. Translating it yields CASRKTGTQETQYF.

The chain recombines TRBV9 with TRBJ2-2, with 9 nucleotides matching TRBD2. The germline V gene has CDR1 SGDLS and CDR2 YYNGEE. The junction had 8 bases not matched to a gene; V was cut back by 3 bases and J by 5 bases. CDR3 length: 16 amino acids. The DNA for the CDR3 is TGTGCCAGCAGCGCAACTAGCGGGTCGCGGACCGGGGAGCTGTTTTTT. Translated, it gives CASSATSGSRTGELFF.

This clone was seen many times. The chain uses TRBV15 and TRBJ2-1; weak D call: TRBD2 (6 bases). Germline V gene sequence: CDR1 LNHNV, CDR2 YYDKDF (reference sequence). Between the trimmed V and J ends, which lost 0 bases and 4 bases, there was a span of 7 bases. The length of the CDR3 is 14 residues. In DNA, the CDR3 is TGTGCCACCAGCAGAGATCGGGGGTACAATGAGCAGTTCTTC. Residues: CATSRDRGYNEQFF.

This clone has more than one count but fewer than ten. At one end the junction does not follow the germline gene, possibly because of a read error. The chain employs TRBV5-4 and TRBJ1-1, with D possibly being TRBD1 (5 bases). This CDR3 is 14 amino acids long. The V gene's germline CDR1 is SGHNT and CDR2 YYREEE (reference sequence). The CDR3 is CASSQAILGGEAFF. DNA of the CDR3: TGCGCCAGCAGCCAAGCAATTTTGGGGGGTGAAGCTTTCTTT.

This clone came up a few times. The chain recombines TRBV7-2 with TRBJ2-4; D remains ambiguous. This CDR3 has 15 residues. Trimming left V 5 bases short and J 1 base short, with 12 bases between. Germline V CDR1 and CDR2: SGHTA, FQGNSA. The chain's CDR3 is CASSPMGSAKNIQYF. In DNA, the CDR3 is TGTGCCAGCAGCCCCATGGGCTCTGCCAAAAACATTCAGTACTTC.

In this sample, this clone turned up a few times. The V and J genes are TRBV14 and TRBJ2-7; D perhaps matches TRBD2 (5 bases). V dropped 1 base and J dropped 2 bases, with 12 bases sitting between them. Germline CDR1 is SGHDN and CDR2 is FVKESK. This CDR3 region has 15 residues. The CDR3 coding sequence is TGTGCCAGCAGCCAAGTTGGGTTGAGGGCCTACGAGCAGTACTTC. Its translation: CASSQVGLRAYEQYF.

In this sample, this clone turned up many times. Here the CDR3 reads CASSTGLLEAFF. In nucleotides, the CDR3 is TGTGCCAGTAGTACTGGACTGCTTGAAGCTTTCTTT. The chain links TRBV19 to TRBJ1-1; D is unclear. Per the germline V gene, CDR1 is LNHDA and CDR2 is SQIVND (reference sequence). With 4 bases removed from V and 7 bases from J, the gap between germline ends came to 10 bases. There are 12 residues in the CDR3.

The chain is built from TRBV11-3 and TRBJ2-5; 10 positions agree with TRBD2. The V gene end was trimmed by 5 bases and the J gene end by 5 bases; junction bases not matched to a gene: 8. The germline V gene has CDR1 SGHNT and CDR2 YENEEA. This CDR3 region has 15 residues. CDR3 DNA sequence: TGTGCCAGCAGCAACGGGACTAGCGCTTGGGAGACCCAGTACTTC. This sequence encodes CASSNGTSAWETQYF.

The gene calls are TRBV7-2 and TRBJ1-3; D call uncertain. Germline values: CDR1 SGHTA, CDR2 FQGNSA. V was clipped by 3 bases and J by 6 bases, with 6 bases between them. The CDR3 sequence is 12 residues long. This CDR3 reads CASSFAVNTIYF. CDR3 coding DNA: TGTGCCAGCAGCTTCGCTGTAAACACCATATATTTT. Variable domain in full (rest from reference TRBV7-2 and TRBJ1-3): GAGVSQSPSNKVTEKGKDVELRCDPISGHTALYWYRQSLGQGLEFLIYFQGNSAPDKSGLPSDRFSAERTGGSVSTLTIQRTQQEDSAVYLCASSFAVNTIYFGEGSWLTVV.

The chain uses TRBV7-7 and TRBJ2-3; no definite D call. V dropped 7 bases and J dropped 6 bases, with 20 bases sitting between them. Per germline, CDR1 SSHAT and CDR2 FNYEAQ (reference sequence). This CDR3 has 15 amino acids. This chain's CDR3 is CASTLEGRAWDTQYF. CDR3 coding DNA: TGTGCCAGCACCCTGGAAGGACGGGCTTGGGATACGCAGTATTTT. The variable domain in full, with the rest retrieved from reference TRBV7-7 and TRBJ2-3, is GAGVSQSPRYKVTKRGQDVTLRCDPISSHATLYWYQQALGQGPEFLTYFNYEAQPDKSGLPSDRFSAERPEGSISTLTIQRTEQRDSAMYRCASTLEGRAWDTQYFGPGTRLTVL.

This clone was seen a handful of times. This sequence joins TRBV4-3 and TRBJ2-5, with 11 bases that match TRBD2. CDR1 is LGHNA and CDR2 is YSLEER in the germline V gene. This CDR3 has 16 amino acids. With V trimmed by 4 bases and J by 1 base, 5 bases remained unmatched. CDR3 protein: CASSPTSGASQETQYF. The CDR3 nucleotides read TGCGCCAGCAGCCCGACTAGCGGGGCTAGCCAAGAGACCCAGTACTTC.

In this sample, this clone turned up a few times. The gene calls are TRBV7-9 and TRBJ2-5, with 8 bases that match TRBD2. This CDR3 contains 14 residues. Per germline, CDR1 SEHNR and CDR2 FQNEAQ (reference sequence). Trimming cost V 2 bases and J 5 bases; bases outside gene matches: 4. CDR3: CASSLHSGAETQYF. CDR3 nucleotide sequence: TGTGCCAGCAGCTTACATAGCGGGGCTGAGACCCAGTACTTC.

The chain has TRBV7-2 and TRBJ2-3, with D perhaps matching TRBD1 or TRBD2 (5 bases each). Trimming left V 5 bases short and J 6 bases short, with 21 bases between. Germline values: CDR1 SGHTA, CDR2 FQGNSA. The CDR3 is made up of 16 amino acids. DNA of the CDR3: TGTGCCAGCAGCCGAAGTGTAGGGGACGTGTGGGATACGCAGTATTTT. Translation: CASSRSVGDVWDTQYF.

This clone has only a few counts. V usage is TRBV7-2 and J usage is TRBJ2-3; no clear D. The CDR3 is made up of 14 amino acids. Germline V gives CDR1 SGHTA, CDR2 FQGNSA. V shed 2 bases and J shed 4 bases, with 10 bases lying between them. The DNA for the CDR3 is TGTGCCAGCAGCTTACAAGTTCGGGCAGATACGCAGTATTTT. Its translation is CASSLQVRADTQYF.

There are many counts of this clone. This chain joins TRBV5-8 and TRBJ1-1; D possibly corresponds to TRBD1 (5 bases). This CDR3 spans 13 amino acids. V lost 3 bases and J lost 4, with 10 bases in between. Germline values: CDR1 SGHTS, CDR2 YDEGEE. The DNA of the CDR3 is TGTGCCAGCAGCTGGAGGGGAGTCACTGAAGCTTTCTTT. Protein sequence: CASSWRGVTEAFF.

The chain joins TRBV20-1 to TRBJ2-5; no reliable D call. Germline V gene sequence: CDR1 DFQATT, CDR2 SNEGSKA (reference sequence). This CDR3 is built from 11 residues. V was cut by 5 bases and J by 3 bases, with 7 bases left in between. CDR3 residues: CSASREETQYF. The CDR3 DNA follows: TGCAGTGCTTCTAGGGAAGAGACCCAGTACTTC.